The text below deals with one T cell receptor (beta chain). What this receptor recognizes is not known. Nothing much larger sits one base from this clone, and base qualities are not available. V lost 8 bases and J lost 1 base, and the count of bases not matched to a germline gene is 11. Including cysteine and phenylalanine, the CDR3 has 16 amino acids. Only the CDR3 region is kept as DNA, spanning 48 bases read in frame from base 1. The germline V gene encodes CDR1 MDHEN and CDR2 SYDVKM. The library was generated by the immunoSEQ multiplex PCR assay. Rearranged TCR beta chain sequences were amplified using the hsTCRB Kit according to the manufacturer's protocol. Sequencing of TCRB libraries was carried out on an Illumina MiSeq. The authors' pipeline ran thus. The kit vendor's proprietary platform handled demultiplexing, trimming and gene mapping. TCRdb's version of the immuneACCESS table is confined to in-frame rearrangements and falls short of the full clone set. An unresolved V gene accounts for under half of the shortfall where checked; the remainder is of unknown origin. D and trimming were read from the DNA, whereas the V and J calls and clone size are those reported in that table. This sample comprises around 100,000 clones, approximately 87% of them detected only once. The ten largest clones add up to more than 0.55% of the sample.

The sample is drawn from a study of a mutant IDH1 vaccine in newly diagnosed glioma (dated by TCRdb to about 2021). Notes on the research overall: Eight vaccinations were administered to patients in weeks 1, 3, 5, 7, 11, 15, 19 and 23, corresponding to visits V03 through V10. In the chemotherapy-containing groups, vaccination started alongside temozolomide cycles, whereas in patients who had radiotherapy alone it started 4-6 weeks after radiotherapy. Of the approximately 33 treated patients, 62.5% were male and about 40% were female, and a mean age of roughly 41 years was recorded. Before enrollment, patients had received standard therapy of radiotherapy alone, temozolomide alone, or radiochemotherapy with temozolomide; most received the combination. Peripheral blood was drawn at six visits: V03 (baseline), V05, V07, V10, V12 and V13. Longitudinal TCRB deep sequencing was performed for about two dozen treated patients wherever samples were available for exploratory analyses. The study at large found these results: Vaccine-induced immune responses across multiple MHC alleles were detected in 93.3% of patients. PBMC samples for TCRB deep sequencing were selected based on availability. It was noted by the authors that analyses of patient blood samples could not be reproduced owing to sample limitations. Pseudoprogression appeared unrelated to alterations in the top peripheral T cell clonotypes detected by TCRB sequencing.

In light of the paper, this sample's time point label describes: week 11, during vaccination. Each vaccine dose was 300 ug of a 20-mer mutant IDH1 peptide in Montanide, given subcutaneously with topical imiquimod. Newly diagnosed WHO grade 3 or 4 IDH1-mutant astrocytomas showing loss of nuclear ATRX were present in the donors. The samples were drawn from NOA16, a multicentre, single-arm, open-label phase I trial in Germany that tested a mutant IDH1 peptide vaccine in humans for the first time. The DNeasy Blood and Tissue Kit was used to extract genomic DNA from EDTA blood for TCRB sequencing. The TCR comes from a woman between 50 and 59 years old with glioma. The sequence joins TRBV28 to TRBJ1-1; TRBD1 aligns with 9 central bases. The specimen was PBMCs, collected from a glioma patient whose treatment included an IDH1 peptide vaccine. The CDR3 is CASSSLWTGANTEAFF. Here is the DNA: TGTGCCAGCTCAAGTTTATGGACAGGGGCGAACACTGAAGCTTTCTTT.